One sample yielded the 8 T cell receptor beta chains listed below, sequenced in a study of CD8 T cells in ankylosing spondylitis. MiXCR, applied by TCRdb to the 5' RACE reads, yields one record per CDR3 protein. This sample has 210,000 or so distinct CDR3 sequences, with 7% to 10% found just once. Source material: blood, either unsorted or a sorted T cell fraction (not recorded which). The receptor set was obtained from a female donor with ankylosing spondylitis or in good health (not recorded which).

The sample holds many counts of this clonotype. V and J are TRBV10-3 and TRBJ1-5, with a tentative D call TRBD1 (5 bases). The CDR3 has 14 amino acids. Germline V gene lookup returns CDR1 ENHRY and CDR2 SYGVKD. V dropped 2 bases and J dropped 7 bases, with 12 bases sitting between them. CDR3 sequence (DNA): TGTGCCATCAGTGAGGTTGCGGGGGGACAGCCCCAGCATTTT. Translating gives CAISEVAGGQPQHF.

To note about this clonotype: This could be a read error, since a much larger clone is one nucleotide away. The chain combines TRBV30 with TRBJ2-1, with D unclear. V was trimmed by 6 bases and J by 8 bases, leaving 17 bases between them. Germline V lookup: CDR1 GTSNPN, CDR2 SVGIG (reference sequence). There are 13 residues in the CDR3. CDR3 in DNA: TGTGCCTGCCGAGGAAACCATATGGATGAGCAGTTCTTC. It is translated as CACRGNHMDEQFF.

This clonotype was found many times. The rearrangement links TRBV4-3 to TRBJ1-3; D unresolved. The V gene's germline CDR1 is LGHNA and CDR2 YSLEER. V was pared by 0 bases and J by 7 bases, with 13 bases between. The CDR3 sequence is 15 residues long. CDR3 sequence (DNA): TGCGCCAGCAGCCAAGATGGCCTAGGGAGGAACACCATATATTTT. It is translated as CASSQDGLGRNTIYF.

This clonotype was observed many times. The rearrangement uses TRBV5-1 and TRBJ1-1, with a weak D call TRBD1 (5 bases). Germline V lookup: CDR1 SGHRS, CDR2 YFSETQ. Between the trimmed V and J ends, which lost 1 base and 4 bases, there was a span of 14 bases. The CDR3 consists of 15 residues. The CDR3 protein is CASSLWGDRTTEAFF. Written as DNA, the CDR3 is TGCGCCAGCAGCTTGTGGGGGGATAGGACCACTGAAGCTTTCTTT.

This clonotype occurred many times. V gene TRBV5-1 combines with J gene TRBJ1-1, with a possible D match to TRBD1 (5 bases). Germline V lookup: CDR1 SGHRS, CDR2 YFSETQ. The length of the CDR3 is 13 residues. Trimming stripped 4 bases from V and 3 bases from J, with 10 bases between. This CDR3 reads CASSPDSHTEAFF. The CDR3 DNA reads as TGCGCCAGCAGCCCCGACAGTCACACTGAAGCTTTCTTT.

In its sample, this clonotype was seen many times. Here the CDR3 reads CASSPAELAGKYEQYF. The CDR3, as DNA: TGCGCCAGCAGCCCAGCAGAACTAGCGGGAAAGTACGAGCAGTACTTC. J is TRBJ2-7 and V is TRBV5-1, with 10 nucleotides matching TRBD2. Trimming at V came to 4 bases and at J to 4 bases, leaving 11 bases not matched to a gene. The germline V gene encodes CDR1 SGHRS and CDR2 YFSETQ. The CDR3 sequence is 16 residues long.

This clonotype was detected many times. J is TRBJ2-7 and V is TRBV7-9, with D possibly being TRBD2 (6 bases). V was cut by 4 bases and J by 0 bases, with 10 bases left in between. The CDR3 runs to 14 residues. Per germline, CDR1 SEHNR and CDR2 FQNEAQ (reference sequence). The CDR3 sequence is CASSSGLLSYEQYF. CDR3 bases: TGTGCCAGCAGCTCCGGACTACTCTCCTACGAGCAGTACTTC.

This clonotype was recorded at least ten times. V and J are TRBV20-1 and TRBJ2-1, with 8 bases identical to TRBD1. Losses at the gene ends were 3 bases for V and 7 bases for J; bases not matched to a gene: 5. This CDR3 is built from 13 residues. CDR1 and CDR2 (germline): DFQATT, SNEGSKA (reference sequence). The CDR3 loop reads CSARADRVNEQFF. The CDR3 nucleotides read TGCAGTGCTAGGGCGGACAGGGTTAATGAGCAGTTCTTC.